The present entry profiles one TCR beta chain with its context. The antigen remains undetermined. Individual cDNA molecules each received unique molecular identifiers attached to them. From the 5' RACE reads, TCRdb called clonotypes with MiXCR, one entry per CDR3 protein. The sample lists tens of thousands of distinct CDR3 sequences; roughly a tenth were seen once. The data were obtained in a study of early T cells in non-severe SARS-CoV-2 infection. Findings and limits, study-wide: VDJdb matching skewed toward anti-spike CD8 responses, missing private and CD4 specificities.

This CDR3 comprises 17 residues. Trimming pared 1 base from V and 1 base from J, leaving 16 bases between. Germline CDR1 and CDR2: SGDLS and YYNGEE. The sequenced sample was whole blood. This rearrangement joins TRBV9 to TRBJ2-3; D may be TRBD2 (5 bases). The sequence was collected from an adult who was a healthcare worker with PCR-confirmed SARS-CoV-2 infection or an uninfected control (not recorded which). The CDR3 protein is CASSVHIGERRTDTQYF. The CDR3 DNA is TGTGCCAGCAGCGTACATATCGGCGAGCGGCGCACAGATACGCAGTATTTT.